This is a list of T cell receptor beta chains from one sample in a study of T cell changes during pregnancy in multiple sclerosis. Profiled with immunoSEQ multiplex PCR; TCRdb holds only in-frame clones, not every one. The sample has 65,000 to 95,000 clones; around 91% are singletons. Sequencing used peripheral blood, obtained before pregnancy. Every receptor here comes from a female donor with multiple sclerosis, enrolled in a pregnancy study. Both conserved end residues are part of each CDR3.

V gene: TRBV7-9; CDR3 protein: CASHRADTQYF
V gene: TRBV6-6; CDR3 protein: CASSGWGGGARNEQFF
V gene: TRBV7-2; CDR3 protein: CASSQNPAGINSPLHF
V gene: TRBV7-8; CDR3 protein: CASSSETGTILSYEQYF
V gene: TRBV4-2; CDR3 protein: CASSLRTGEDGQPQHF
V gene: TRBV11-2; CDR3 protein: CASSSREREKLFF
V gene: TRBV19; CDR3 protein: CASSIRLPGGYTF
V gene: TRBV10-3; CDR3 protein: CAISPFANEKLFF
V gene: TRBV10-3; CDR3 protein: CAIRSGRWDGTQYF
V gene: TRBV5-1; CDR3 protein: CASSLTGGTGLDEQYF
V gene: TRBV7-9; CDR3 protein: CASSFIPGHWAFF
V gene: TRBV18; CDR3 protein: CASRPGGGNTEAFF
V gene: TRBV9; CDR3 protein: CASSVETGYNSPLHF
V gene: TRBV6-4; CDR3 protein: CASGRQGNSPLHF
V gene: TRBV6-6; CDR3 protein: CASSYSSVYRDSPLHF
V gene: TRBV5-6; CDR3 protein: CASSPRTGALFYGYTF
V gene: TRBV5-1; CDR3 protein: CASRERAGTDTQYF
V gene: TRBV18; CDR3 protein: CASSPGTGDQPQHF
V gene: TRBV7-3; CDR3 protein: CASSSGGSGANVLTF
V gene: TRBV5-5; CDR3 protein: CASSFDSYGYTF